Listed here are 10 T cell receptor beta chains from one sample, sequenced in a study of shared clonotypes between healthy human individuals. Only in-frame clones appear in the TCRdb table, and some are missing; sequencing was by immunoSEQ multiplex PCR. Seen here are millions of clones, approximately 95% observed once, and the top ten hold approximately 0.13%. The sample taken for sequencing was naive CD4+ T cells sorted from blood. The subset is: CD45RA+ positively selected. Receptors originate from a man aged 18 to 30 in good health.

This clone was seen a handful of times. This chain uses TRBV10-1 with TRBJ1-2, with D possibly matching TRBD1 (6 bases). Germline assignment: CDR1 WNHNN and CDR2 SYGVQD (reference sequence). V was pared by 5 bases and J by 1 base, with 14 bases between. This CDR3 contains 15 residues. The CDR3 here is CASSPSGTHNYGYTF. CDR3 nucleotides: TGCGCCAGCAGTCCCTCCGGGACACATAACTATGGCTACACCTTC.

CDR3 in DNA: TGTGCCAGCAGTTTAGCTAGCGGGGGCTTCACGAGGGAGACCCAGTACTTC. It yields the protein CASSLASGGFTRETQYF. V and J are TRBV28 and TRBJ2-5, with 10 bases lining up with TRBD2. Germline values: CDR1 MDHEN, CDR2 SYDVKM. V lost 2 bases and J lost 5; bases outside the gene matches: 11. This CDR3 has 17 amino acids.

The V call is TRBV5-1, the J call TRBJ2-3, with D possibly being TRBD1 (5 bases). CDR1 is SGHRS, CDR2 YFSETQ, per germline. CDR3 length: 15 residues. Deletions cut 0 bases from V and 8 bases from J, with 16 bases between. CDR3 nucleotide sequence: TGCGCCAGCAGCTTGGGGGGAACCAAGGGGATTACGCAGTATTTT. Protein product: CASSLGGTKGITQYF. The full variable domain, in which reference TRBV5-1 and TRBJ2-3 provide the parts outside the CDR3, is KAGVTQTPRYLIKTRGQQVTLSCSPISGHRSVSWYQQTPGQGLQFLFEYFSETQRNKGNFPGRFSGRQFSNSRSEMNVSTLELGDSALYLCASSLGGTKGITQYFGPGTRLTVL.

CDR3 bases: TGCGCCAGCAGCTTGGCCGGTTGGGGGAGCGACACCGGGGAGCTGTTTTTT. This gives the protein CASSLAGWGSDTGELFF. This rearrangement joins TRBV5-1 to TRBJ2-2, with D perhaps being TRBD1 or TRBD2 (5 bases each). V was shortened by 0 bases and J by 3 bases, with 15 bases between the two germline ends. Germline V gives CDR1 SGHRS, CDR2 YFSETQ. This CDR3 comprises 17 residues.

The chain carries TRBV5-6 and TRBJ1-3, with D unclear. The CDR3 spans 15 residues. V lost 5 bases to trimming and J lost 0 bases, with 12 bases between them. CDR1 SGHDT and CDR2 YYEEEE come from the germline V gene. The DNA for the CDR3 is TGTGCCAGCAGACGACGGACGATCTCTGGAAACACCATATATTTT. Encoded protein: CASRRRTISGNTIYF.

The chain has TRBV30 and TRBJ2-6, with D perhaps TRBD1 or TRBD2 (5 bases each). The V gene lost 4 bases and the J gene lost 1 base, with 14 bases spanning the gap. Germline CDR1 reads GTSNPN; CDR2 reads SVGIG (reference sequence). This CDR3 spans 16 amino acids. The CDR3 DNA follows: TGTGCCTGGATTCCTCGGGGCCAATCTGGGGCCAACGTCCTGACTTTC. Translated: CAWIPRGQSGANVLTF.

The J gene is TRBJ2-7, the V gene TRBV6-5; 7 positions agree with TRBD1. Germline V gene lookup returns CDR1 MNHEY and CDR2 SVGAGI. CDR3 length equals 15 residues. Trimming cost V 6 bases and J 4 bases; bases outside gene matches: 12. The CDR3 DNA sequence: TGTGCCAGCAGCCAACCGAGACAGGGCATATACGAGCAGTACTTC. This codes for CASSQPRQGIYEQYF.

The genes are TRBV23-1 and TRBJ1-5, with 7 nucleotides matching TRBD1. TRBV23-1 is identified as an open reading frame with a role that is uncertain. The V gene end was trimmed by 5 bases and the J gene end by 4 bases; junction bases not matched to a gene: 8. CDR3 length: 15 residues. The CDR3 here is CASSAPRDRNQPQHF. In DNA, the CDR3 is TGCGCCAGCAGTGCTCCCCGGGACAGAAATCAGCCCCAGCATTTT.

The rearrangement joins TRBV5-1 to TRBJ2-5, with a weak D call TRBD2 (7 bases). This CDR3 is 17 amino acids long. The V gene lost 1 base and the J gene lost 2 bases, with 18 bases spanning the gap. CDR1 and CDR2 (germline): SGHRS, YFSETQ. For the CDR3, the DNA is TGCGCCAGCAGCTTGCTTAGAAGTCGGGGGGCGCAAGAGACCCAGTACTTC. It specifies CASSLLRSRGAQETQYF.

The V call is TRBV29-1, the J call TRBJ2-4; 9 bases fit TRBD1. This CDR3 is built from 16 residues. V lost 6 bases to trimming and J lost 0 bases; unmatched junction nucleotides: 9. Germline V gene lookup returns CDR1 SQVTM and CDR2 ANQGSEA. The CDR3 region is CSVGGQGFRAKNIQYF. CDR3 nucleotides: TGCAGCGTCGGCGGACAGGGGTTTAGAGCCAAAAACATTCAGTACTTC.